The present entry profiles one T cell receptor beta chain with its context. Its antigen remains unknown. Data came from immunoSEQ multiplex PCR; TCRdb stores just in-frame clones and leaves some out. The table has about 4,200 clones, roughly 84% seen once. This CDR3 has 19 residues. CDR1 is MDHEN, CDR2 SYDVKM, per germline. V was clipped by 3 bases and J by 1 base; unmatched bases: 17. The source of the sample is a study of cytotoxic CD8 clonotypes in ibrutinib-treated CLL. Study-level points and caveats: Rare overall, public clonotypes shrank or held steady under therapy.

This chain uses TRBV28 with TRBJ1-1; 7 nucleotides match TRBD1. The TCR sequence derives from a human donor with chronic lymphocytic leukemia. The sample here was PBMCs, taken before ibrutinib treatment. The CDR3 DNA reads TGTGCCAGCAGTTTTTGGGGCTACTACCCCGGGACAGCGAACACTGAAGCTTTCTTT. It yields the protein CASSFWGYYPGTANTEAFF. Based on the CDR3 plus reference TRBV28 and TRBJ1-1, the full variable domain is DVKVTQSSRYLVKRTGEKVFLECVQDMDHENMFWYRQDPGLGLRLIYFSYDVKMKEKGDIPEGYSVSREKKERFSLILESASTNQTSMYLCASSFWGYYPGTANTEAFFGQGTRLTVV.